Included here is one T cell receptor beta chain sequence, with context. This clonotype was recorded a few times. Its target antigen remains unknown. Within one base of it there is no much larger clone, and no base qualities were kept. These data belong to a study of CD8 T cells in ankylosing spondylitis (dated 2017 in TCRdb). For the wider study: The study set out to find disease-linked TCR variants by profiling T cell receptor beta repertoires in ankylosing spondylitis patients and healthy donors. The full study cohort was made up of 20 to 25 ankylosing spondylitis patients and more than 90 healthy donors. Peripheral blood was sampled, and synovial fluid was also collected from ankylosing spondylitis patients. Overall study outcomes, separate from this receptor: The disease-linked clones showed a CD8+ phenotype and occurred at relatively low frequencies in peripheral blood. Some TCR beta motif variants had previously been reported in synovial fluid and blood of reactive arthritis patients, which suggested common disease-initiation mechanisms. A TCR beta motif made up of under ten highly homologous amino acid variants appeared to be characteristic of blood from ankylosing spondylitis patients. According to the report, matched synovial fluid samples from ankylosing spondylitis patients were significantly enriched for the disease-linked clones.

V is reduced by 8 bases and J by 4 bases, leaving a spacing of 14 bases between them. The CDR3 has 13 amino acids, counting the end cysteine and phenylalanine. CDR3 DNA only is kept here, 39 bases in frame from base 1. The reads were generated on an Illumina HiSeq 2500. Quantitative 5'-RACE with molecular barcodes was used to prepare TCR beta libraries. The source study handled its data this way. Disease-linked TCR variants were identified with a new computational method built on a probabilistic model of VDJ rearrangement. TCRdb ran its own pipeline on the public reads, namely fastp trimming at Q25 and MiXCR clone calling, and kept in-frame beta chains. Each entry is one CDR3 protein sequence, shown with its most common DNA and genes. TCRdb's processing, not the authors' own work, is the source of the V and J calls. The sample yields roughly 700,000 distinct CDR3 sequences; around 20% were counted once. Over 15% of the sample is held by the ten biggest clonotypes.

This TCR came from a male donor with ankylosing spondylitis. The receptor chain draws on TRBV12-3 or TRBV12-4 and TRBJ2-5; confidence is insufficient to name the D gene. Sample: blood, either unsorted or a sorted T cell fraction (not recorded which). The CDR3 amino acid sequence is: CASRGSVGETQYF. DNA sequence: TGTGCCAGCCGTGGAAGCGTGGGAGAGACCCAGTACTTC.